This TCR beta chain appears in the sequencing data of a study of cytomegalovirus exposure and HLA in healthy donors (TCRdb year 2017). For the study in its entirety: An earlier analysis of some 620 of the donors reported around 280 Gb of sequence data and approximately 120 million unique TCR beta sequences obtained from 180 million or so T cells. The study was designed to test whether signatures of past pathogen exposure could be identified by cataloging public T cell receptors. Alongside the repertoire data, information on donor age, sex, ethnicity and CMV serostatus was compiled. The study used immunosequencing to profile the T cell repertoires of approximately 640 subjects and linked those repertoires to cytomegalovirus serostatus. A later analysis re-analyzed previously published TCR beta repertoires from 650 to 800 donors and added high-resolution HLA genotyping to study TCR occurrence patterns. In the later analysis, no new phenotypic data were used to find candidate immune exposures; instead, reliance was placed on TCR beta sequences and their occurrence across donors. HLA typing included class I and class II loci at four-digit resolution. Genome-wide SNP genotypes for about three fifths of the roughly 700 donors were used in a later genetic analysis, which treated that subset as a discovery cohort. Every discovery cohort repertoire had been produced on one sequencing platform. An earlier analysis of about 620 of the donors applied high-throughput TCR beta sequencing to assess whether each TCR beta V gene segment acted as functional or pseudogenic. Approximately 310 gigabases of sequencing data and 80 million or so unique TCR sequences were included in an early release covering under 650 HLA-typed donors. Among some 410 genotyped donors of the cohort, an average of approximately 200,000 unique TCR beta nucleotide sequences was sequenced per donor, of which about 18% were non-productive. Typing coverage differed by locus: A, B, C, DRB1 and DQB1 were typed in roughly 629-640 donors, DQA1 in 522, DPA1 in some 600, and DPB1 in around 440. A separate validation cohort of 100 to 150 different subjects was used in addition to the 666-subject first cohort. The genetic ancestry cluster associated with self-reported Caucasian donors included about 81% of the roughly 390 genotyped donors. To predict cytomegalovirus infection status, the study brought together high-throughput TCR immunosequencing, statistical association of individual TCRs with disease status, and machine learning. Because of strong linkage in the cohort, four or five DR-DQ haplotypes were treated as single units for association and clustering.

Receptors were amplified or captured by the immunoSEQ multiplex PCR assay. For the multiplex PCR, a mixture combining 60 forward primers for TCR Vbeta segments and 13 reverse primers for TCR Jbeta segments was used. A multiplex PCR assay on genomic DNA amplified the CDR3 region of rearranged TCR beta genes. The amplified TCR beta libraries were sequenced on the Illumina HiSeq System as 87-base-pair reads. The authors processed their data as follows. Across the 670 or so repertoires, a later analysis counted about 81 million unique TCR beta chains, about 10 million of which were shared by at least two donors. A nearest-neighbor algorithm error-corrected the raw reads and collapsed the reads into unique sequences, merging closely related sequences to remove PCR and sequencing errors. CDR3 sequences were aligned to IMGT reference sequences to assign V, D and J gene segments. Each retained sequence needed at least a six-nucleotide match to both a V gene segment and a J gene segment. A rearrangement was called productive if the CDR3 had no stop codons and remained in frame with V and J, and every other rearrangement was called non-productive. Following IMGT convention, CDR3 was defined as the stretch from the second conserved V-encoded cysteine up to the conserved J-encoded phenylalanine. The earlier analysis of 500 to 650 of the donors excluded any sequence lacking an unambiguous match to a single V gene segment. An earlier analysis of some 610 of the donors called V segments functional above 56.7% productive rearrangements and segregating when the between-donor standard deviation exceeded 5%. To diagnose cytomegalovirus status from the catalog of TCR beta chain sequences, a statistical classification framework was built. A later analysis assigned V and J genes by comparing TCR nucleotide sequences with IMGT/GENE-DB human TR gene sequences. In a later analysis, CDR3 sequences and most-parsimonious VDJ recombination scenarios were assigned using the TCRdist pipeline. In a later analysis, each TCR beta chain was defined by its CDR3 amino acid sequence together with its V-gene family, and reads lacking a unique V-gene family were excluded. A later analysis removed several hundred highly shared, low-generation-probability nucleotide sequences to deal with suspected cross-contamination and a sequencing artifact. In a later analysis, a clonal expansion index was calculated for each public chain from normalized within-repertoire ranks of inferred template counts. In a later analysis, generation probabilities were computed with a VDJ recombination model fitted to out-of-frame rearrangements, and the resulting probabilities were checked against IGoR. Hypergeometric tests were used in a later analysis to score TCR-TCR, TCR-HLA and TCR-CMV co-occurrence, with a repertoire-size bias correction applied to the TCR pairs. To estimate false discovery rates, a later analysis permuted the HLA or CMV assignments 20 times. A later analysis grouped co-occurring TCRs with DBSCAN, adding TCRdist sequence similarity when clustering within HLA-allele-positive subsets. Co-occurrence clustering excluded repertoires with fewer than 30,000 or more than 120,000 public chains, plus five with anomalous nucleotide sharing. As stored in TCRdb, this immuneACCESS dataset retains in-frame rearrangements with V and J assigned. A fraction of the clones does not appear; measured against another copy, unresolved V genes explain less than half of the discrepancy, and the remainder lacks a known reason. D and trimming come from the DNA, and the V and J calls and clone size come from that table. For this sample the table gives tens of thousands of clones, of which roughly 70% were detected only once. Over 10% of the sample rests with the top ten.

The cohort comprised fewer than 700 healthy bone marrow donors. All cohort members were sampled while nominally healthy, although unrecorded immune exposures were likely present. The donor tested CMV seropositive and was one of the 289 seropositive cohort members. A peripheral blood sample was collected from each donor, and TCR beta sequencing was performed on peripheral blood mononuclear cells. The Qiagen DNeasy Blood Extraction Kit was used to extract genomic DNA from the blood cell samples. Overall results and qualifications from the work: When HLA alleles, especially DR and DQ, strongly co-occurred, attributing TCR associations to individual alleles was difficult. Roughly uniform sequencing depth across donors was assumed in presence/absence analyses, although this assumption may not hold. The authors suggested that the approach could potentially be extended to other disease states and immunological phenotypes. A later analysis reported that several top co-occurrence clusters appeared linked to parvovirus B19, influenza, CMV and Epstein-Barr virus. Across donors, most TCR sequences were observed very rarely, whereas some public TCRs were present in many individuals. The classifier was reported to diagnose cytomegalovirus status with high specificity and sensitivity in both the original cohort and the validation cohort. For the cohort, immune exposure information was limited to CMV serostatus. In vitro tests confirmed that a few of the cytomegalovirus-associated TCR beta chains recognize cytomegalovirus antigens. Specific HLA alleles were associated with some 15,000 TCR beta sequences at a false discovery rate of 0.05 in a later analysis. According to a later analysis, TCR association rates differed among HLA loci, with DRB1 alleles showing the most associated TCRs and HLA-C alleles showing the fewest. The cohort was sequenced for TCR beta chains only, and without alpha or paired-chain data the features that could be detected were limited. HLA typing was unavailable for some donors at each locus, so association tests used only the typed subset. A later genetic analysis associated a missense DCLRE1C variant with V-gene and J-gene trimming of TCR beta chains, and an independent cohort replicated the association. In a later analysis, HLA-associated TCR beta chains were found to be more clonally expanded and to have lower generation probabilities than equally common non-associated chains. Broadly in line with IMGT annotations, most TCR beta V segments showed up in productive rearrangements about 90% or about 30% of the time in an earlier analysis of roughly 590 of the donors. A further reported finding was that TCR beta sequences accurately predicted the HLA-A and HLA-B alleles for most subjects in the first cohort. The study listed 164 TCR beta chains as associated with cytomegalovirus. According to a later genetic analysis, donors in an Asian-associated ancestry cluster had fewer N-insertions in productive TCRs than the approximately 700-donor mean. A later analysis found that most CMV-associated TCR beta chains appeared HLA-restricted, with HLA associations seemingly driven largely by CMV exposure. The earlier analysis of approximately 560 of the donors excluded around 17 rarely observed V segments, including chromosome 9 orphons, because counts were too low. Linkage disequilibrium might explain the correlated functional status among segregating V segments, but an unknown experimental factor could not be excluded. The sequencing pipeline was judged likely to have produced a cluster of highly shared sequence variants as a technical artifact.

Points on this clone: What antigen it recognizes has not been identified. Within one base of it there is no much larger clone, and no base qualities were kept.

Source material: PBMCs. The clonotype was recovered from a woman aged 40 to 55 in good health and CMV-seropositive.

The DNA reads TGTGCCAGCAGCCAGGCGGGAGAGCAGTACTTC. This gives the protein CASSQAGEQYF. The sequence joins TRBV7-9 to TRBJ2-7; the D gene is perhaps TRBD2, on 6 matching bases. CDR1 and CDR2 were assigned from the germline V gene (reference sequence) as SEHNR and FQNEAQ. V was cut back by 5 bases and J by 7 bases, leaving a gap of 9 bases between them. The CDR3 sequence holds 11 residues, the cysteine and phenylalanine included. The sequence is cut down to CDR3 DNA, 33 bases in frame from base 1.